This T cell receptor (beta chain) is drawn from a study of blood T cell repertoires in COVID-19. Overall study context: The origin of the acute and convalescent COVID-19 samples was the United States, Italy and Spain.

Only in-frame clones appear in the TCRdb table, and some are missing; sequencing was by immunoSEQ multiplex PCR. The data show about 39,000 clones, roughly 92% seen once. The clonotype comes from a man aged 50-59 years with active COVID-19. The sequenced material came from peripheral blood.

CDR3 in DNA: TGTGCCAGCAGCTTGGGGGACAGGGAATCAAATCAGCCCCAGCATTTT. Its protein product is CASSLGDRESNQPQHF. This chain uses TRBV11-2 with TRBJ1-5; 9 positions agree with TRBD1. CDR1 SGHAT and CDR2 FQNNGV come from the germline V gene. The trim removed 3 bases at V and 4 bases at J, leaving 7 bases unmatched. This CDR3 has 16 residues.